What follows are 20 T cell receptor beta chains derived from one specimen sequenced in a study of blood T cell repertoires in COVID-19. Profiled with immunoSEQ multiplex PCR; TCRdb holds only in-frame clones, not every one. The table shows 80,000 to 85,000 clones, with almost 90% occurring only once. Sequencing input: peripheral blood. The origin of the receptors is a woman of 80 years or more with acute or convalescent COVID-19.

The chain recombines TRBV30 with TRBJ2-3; perhaps TRBD2 as D (7 bases). The V gene's germline CDR1 is GTSNPN and CDR2 SVGIG (reference sequence). This CDR3 is 13 amino acids long. V was shortened by 3 bases and J by 5 bases, with 12 bases between the two germline ends. CDR3 in DNA: TGTGCCTGGAGGCGGGGGCGGATAGATACGCAGTATTTT. Its translation is CAWRRGRIDTQYF.

J is TRBJ1-2 and V is TRBV5-6; no firm D call. Germline CDR1 reads SGHDT; CDR2 reads YYEEEE. V lost 4 bases and J lost 5, with 15 bases in between. This CDR3 is built from 14 residues. The CDR3 protein is CASSIRPGLYGYTF. In DNA form, the CDR3 reads TGTGCCAGCAGCATACGACCAGGATTATATGGCTACACCTTC.

The chain carries TRBV2 and TRBJ1-5, with D hard to call. Trimming cost V 4 bases and J 4 bases, with 8 bases left between them. Per germline, CDR1 SNHLY and CDR2 FYNNEI. The CDR3 runs to 13 residues. The CDR3 loop reads CASSVHGNQPQHF. The CDR3, as DNA: TGTGCCAGCAGTGTCCACGGGAATCAGCCCCAGCATTTT.

On this clone itself: Within the sample, other DNA sequences also encode this same CDR3. The chain couples TRBV19 to TRBJ2-5; no clear D. Trimming cost V 1 base and J 2 bases, with 5 bases left between them. This CDR3 is built from 13 residues. CDR1 is LNHDA and CDR2 is SQIVND in the germline V gene (reference sequence). CDR3: CASSIGLQETQYF. CDR3 coding DNA: TGTGCCAGTAGTATAGGACTTCAAGAGACCCAGTACTTC.

This clone has more than one count but fewer than ten. The CDR3 sequence: CASSFMTVAGGPSDTQYF. CDR3 coding DNA: TGCGCCAGCAGCTTTATGACCGTAGCGGGGGGGCCCTCAGATACGCAGTATTTT. The V gene is TRBV5-1, the J gene TRBJ2-3, with 11 bases fitting TRBD2. CDR3 size: 18 residues. V lost 2 bases, J lost 4 bases, and 12 bases stayed unmatched. Germline V gives CDR1 SGHRS, CDR2 YFSETQ.

V and J are TRBV21-1 and TRBJ1-2; the table's D call, TRBD1, has no DNA check behind it. TRBV21-1 represents a pseudogene. The length of the CDR3 is 17 residues. The CDR3 protein is CASSKIRLGRANYGYTF. The DNA for the CDR3 is TGTGCCAGCAGCAAAATTCGGTTAGGCAGGGCTAACTATGGCTACACCTTC.

Only one count was recorded for this clone. The genes are TRBV14 and TRBJ2-1; D perhaps matches TRBD1 (6 bases). CDR1 is SGHDN and CDR2 is FVKESK in the germline V gene. The V end was cut by 0 bases, the J end by 7 bases, with 16 bases between. The CDR3 runs to 16 residues. Here the CDR3 reads CASSQETNRALNEQFF. CDR3 coding DNA: TGTGCCAGCAGCCAAGAGACGAACAGGGCGTTAAATGAGCAGTTCTTC.

The genes are TRBV7-3 and TRBJ2-5; 10 bases agree with TRBD1. Germline V gene lookup returns CDR1 SGHTA and CDR2 FQGTGA. The CDR3 has 15 amino acids. Losses at the gene ends were 4 bases for V and 2 bases for J; bases not matched to a gene: 4. CDR3 region: CASSSPDRGQETQYF. CDR3 nucleotide sequence: TGTGCCAGCAGCTCACCGGACAGGGGGCAAGAGACCCAGTACTTC.

V gene TRBV3-1 (or the pseudogene TRBV3-2) combines with J gene TRBJ2-7, with D possibly TRBD2 on 6 matching bases. CDR1 is LGHDT and CDR2 is YNNKEL in the germline V gene (reference sequence). The CDR3 covers 18 residues. Between the trimmed V and J ends, which lost 1 base and 0 bases, there was a span of 19 bases. The CDR3 region is CASSQASGTGLGSYEQYF. CDR3 nucleotides: TGTGCCAGCAGCCAAGCAAGTGGAACGGGACTCGGCTCCTACGAGCAGTACTTC.

The genes are TRBV19 and TRBJ2-3; perhaps TRBD2 as D (7 bases). Germline V gene lookup returns CDR1 LNHDA and CDR2 SQIVND (reference sequence). The CDR3 covers 16 residues. The V gene lost 1 base and the J gene lost 0 bases, with 11 bases spanning the gap. The CDR3 loop is CASSIGAGASTDTQYF. The CDR3 DNA reads as TGTGCCAGTAGTATAGGCGCGGGGGCTAGCACAGATACGCAGTATTTT.

The chain is built from TRBV6-5 and TRBJ2-1; TRBD1 agrees at 11 bases. From germline, CDR1 is MNHEY and CDR2 SVGAGI. The V segment lost 4 bases and the J segment 7 bases; nucleotides outside the gene matches: 9. This CDR3 has 16 amino acids. As DNA, the CDR3 is TGTGCCAGCAGTTCCGCGGACAGGGGGCGGAGGAATGAGCAGTTCTTC. Translated: CASSSADRGRRNEQFF.

This clone was detected only once. This chain joins TRBV18 and TRBJ1-3; D not certain. CDR1 and CDR2 (germline): KGHSH, LQKENI. The ends were cut back, 2 bases at V and 2 bases at J, with 13 bases in the middle. CDR3 length: 16 amino acids. CDR3: CASSPGGKGTGNTIYF. CDR3 nucleotides: TGTGCCAGCTCACCAGGAGGGAAGGGAACTGGAAACACCATATATTTT.

The V gene is TRBV18, the J gene TRBJ2-7; D perhaps matches TRBD1 (6 bases). Germline lookup yields CDR1 KGHSH and CDR2 LQKENI. CDR3 length: 15 residues. Trimming stripped 0 bases from V and 2 bases from J, with 11 bases between. The DNA of the CDR3 is TGTGCCAGCTCACCACCGCAGGGGACCCCCTACGAGCAGTACTTC. Protein product: CASSPPQGTPYEQYF.

This chain joins TRBV9 and TRBJ1-2; D gene unclear. This CDR3 region has 13 residues. V dropped 4 bases and J dropped 4 bases, with 11 bases sitting between them. CDR1 is SGDLS, CDR2 YYNGEE, per germline. CDR3 sequence reads: CASSPRRGYGYTF. The CDR3, as DNA: TGTGCCAGCAGCCCAAGGAGAGGCTATGGCTACACCTTC.

The V and J genes are TRBV5-1 and TRBJ1-4; D gene ambiguous. V was cut by 2 bases and J by 7 bases, with 15 bases left in between. The germline V gene has CDR1 SGHRS and CDR2 YFSETQ. The CDR3 is 15 residues long. The CDR3: CASSFLPGSGEKLFF. CDR3 DNA: TGCGCCAGCAGCTTTTTACCGGGGTCGGGTGAAAAACTGTTTTTT. The full variable domain, its missing parts supplied by reference TRBV5-1 and TRBJ1-4, is KAGVTQTPRYLIKTRGQQVTLSCSPISGHRSVSWYQQTPGQGLQFLFEYFSETQRNKGNFPGRFSGRQFSNSRSEMNVSTLELGDSALYLCASSFLPGSGEKLFFGSGTQLSVL.

V usage is TRBV6-5 and J usage is TRBJ1-6; D perhaps matches TRBD1 (5 bases). The CDR3 has 15 amino acids. Germline loops: CDR1 MNHEY, CDR2 SVGAGI. Deletions cut 2 bases from V and 7 bases from J, with 12 bases between. The CDR3 is CASSYGAGNNSPLHF. The CDR3 nucleotides are TGTGCCAGCAGTTACGGGGCAGGGAACAATTCACCCCTCCACTTT.

This clone was seen a few times. V and J are TRBV19 and TRBJ2-1, with 11 bases identical to TRBD2. CDR3 length: 16 residues. Germline assignment: CDR1 LNHDA and CDR2 SQIVND (reference sequence). J was trimmed by 4 bases and V by 3 bases; bases with no gene match: 5. The CDR3 nucleotides read TGTGCCAGTAGTATGACTAGCGGGGCATTATACAATGAGCAGTTCTTC. Translated: CASSMTSGALYNEQFF.

The chain combines TRBV19 with TRBJ1-2; D ambiguous. Germline-derived CDR1 and CDR2 are LNHDA and SQIVND (reference sequence). The CDR3 is made up of 12 amino acids. The germline V and J ends were trimmed by 6 bases and 7 bases, with 12 bases remaining between them. CDR3 loop: CASSPSGSGYTF. DNA for the CDR3: TGTGCCAGTAGCCCCTCGGGGTCTGGCTACACCTTC.

The rearrangement uses TRBV9 and TRBJ1-2, with 7 bases fitting TRBD1. Germline V CDR1 and CDR2: SGDLS, YYNGEE. V was pared by 3 bases and J by 7 bases, with 9 bases of the junction left unmatched. The CDR3 consists of 14 residues. The CDR3 region has the DNA TGTGCCAGCAGCGCAACCGGGACAGCCCCTGGCTACACCTTC. Its translation: CASSATGTAPGYTF.

The genes are TRBV20-1 and TRBJ2-1; 10 nucleotides agree with TRBD2. The CDR3 sequence is 14 residues long. With 3 bases clipped from V and 5 bases from J, the junction kept 4 bases outside the gene matches. The germline V gene encodes CDR1 DFQATT and CDR2 SNEGSKA (reference sequence). CDR3 protein: CSASQLAGDNEQFF. CDR3 nucleotides: TGCAGTGCTAGTCAGCTAGCGGGAGACAATGAGCAGTTCTTC.